The 25 T cell receptor beta chains presented below share a single source sample, sequenced in a study of post-analysis software for immune sequencing data (dated by TCRdb to the mid-2010s). Broader findings and caveats from the paper: A few TRBV segments, including TRBV5-6, TRBV5-1 and TRBV20-1, were significantly more frequent in patients than controls.

Receptor libraries were prepared by PCR. Sequencing was carried out with an Illumina HiSeq 2500. To reduce PCR and sequencing biases, unique molecular identifiers were built into the TCR beta cDNA libraries. TCRdb applied fastp at Q25 and MiXCR to the public reads, then kept only in-frame beta chains. Rows with one shared CDR3 protein collapse into an entry with the most common genes and DNA. For this sample the table gives roughly 670,000 distinct CDR3 sequences, of which over 45% were detected only once. The biggest ten clones account for 11% of the sample. No antigen has been identified for these receptors. The sample was blood. These receptor sequences come from a girl aged 2 to 10 with multiple sclerosis.

This clonotype appeared a single time. The genes are TRBV6-6 and TRBJ2-1; TRBD2 matches at 7 bases. Looked up from germline, CDR1 is MNHNY and CDR2 is SVGAGI (reference sequence). This CDR3 region has 13 residues. V trimming: 6 bases; J trimming: 9 bases; junction bases outside the gene matches: 8. CDR3 DNA: TGTGCCAGCAGGCCTCCTGGGGGGGTTGAGCAGTTCTTC. This codes for CASRPPGGVEQFF.

The chain combines TRBV12-3 or TRBV12-4 with TRBJ2-1; 9 bases are shared with TRBD2. The J segment lost 3 bases and the V segment lost 4 bases, leaving 1 base of the junction unmatched. CDR3 length: 14 amino acids. The DNA of the CDR3 is TGTGCCAGCAGTTCTAGCGGGGTCTACAATGAGCAGTTCTTC. This encodes CASSSSGVYNEQFF.

The chain employs TRBV7-3 and TRBJ2-7, with D hard to call. Germline lookup yields CDR1 SGHTA and CDR2 FQGTGA. The V and J ends lost 5 bases and 2 bases respectively, with 13 bases between them. The CDR3 has 14 amino acids. CDR3 sequence: CASSPSTGPYEQYF. The CDR3 coding sequence is TGTGCCAGCAGCCCCTCGACTGGTCCCTACGAGCAGTACTTC.

The table lists this clonotype with a few counts. J is TRBJ2-1 and V is TRBV29-1; D is perhaps TRBD2 (6 bases). Trimming shortened V by 7 bases and J by 5 bases, and 27 bases separated the two germline ends. The germline V gene has CDR1 SQVTM and CDR2 ANQGSEA. The CDR3 totals 17 residues. CDR3 nucleotide sequence: TGCAGCGCGGCATCTCCCTTGAGGAGGGAGGCCCACAATGAGCAGTTCTTC. Its translation: CSAASPLRREAHNEQFF.

The genes are TRBV28 and TRBJ2-5, with D tentatively TRBD2 (6 bases). V lost 5 bases and J lost 7, with 17 bases in between. There are 14 residues in the CDR3. From germline, CDR1 is MDHEN and CDR2 SYDVKM. This chain's CDR3 is CASSETREESTQYF. The CDR3 DNA reads TGTGCCAGCAGTGAGACTAGGGAGGAGTCGACCCAGTACTTC.

The V and J genes are TRBV9 and TRBJ2-5; D is possibly TRBD2 (6 bases). V was shortened by 0 bases and J by 11 bases, with 20 bases between the two germline ends. CDR3 length: 15 amino acids. The V gene's germline CDR1 is SGDLS and CDR2 YYNGEE. This chain's CDR3 is CASSVGYNPTGEQYF. The CDR3 DNA reads TGTGCCAGCAGCGTAGGTTACAACCCGACGGGGGAGCAGTACTTC.

This clonotype was seen a few times. The gene calls are TRBV6-6 and TRBJ1-1, with D possibly TRBD1 on 5 matching bases. V was cut by 6 bases and J by 7 bases, with 9 bases left in between. The CDR3 runs 11 residues. Germline values: CDR1 MNHNY, CDR2 SVGAGI (reference sequence). CDR3 region: CASRPQVEAFF. DNA of the CDR3: TGTGCCAGCAGGCCACAGGTTGAAGCTTTCTTT.

The V and J genes are TRBV10-3 and TRBJ2-5; possible D gene TRBD2, 5 bases. The V gene lost 3 bases and the J gene lost 2 bases, with 10 bases spanning the gap. Per germline, CDR1 ENHRY and CDR2 SYGVKD. There are 14 residues in the CDR3. The DNA for the CDR3 is TGTGCCATCAGTGATAAAAGGACTCAAGAGACCCAGTACTTC. This encodes CAISDKRTQETQYF.

V usage is TRBV20-1 and J usage is TRBJ2-3; 8 positions agree with TRBD2. The CDR3 totals 16 residues. V lost 4 bases and J lost 2; bases outside the gene matches: 11. Germline loops: CDR1 DFQATT, CDR2 SNEGSKA (reference sequence). CDR3 nucleotide sequence: TGCAGTGCTAAGCGAGCGGGAGTTTCGAACACAGATACGCAGTATTTT. Translated: CSAKRAGVSNTDTQYF.

This sequence joins TRBV27 and TRBJ2-5; TRBD1 matches 10 bases. Germline CDR1 MNHEY, CDR2 SMNVEV (reference sequence). V gave up 6 bases and J gave up 7 bases; unmatched junction bases: 5. This CDR3 is 13 amino acids long. For the CDR3, the DNA is TGTGCCAGCAGCTTGGGGACAGGGGCGACCCAGTACTTC. Translation: CASSLGTGATQYF.

The chain uses TRBV13 and TRBJ1-1, with D unresolved. The germline gives CDR1 PRHDT, CDR2 FYEKMQ (reference sequence). Trimming took off 0 bases at V and 1 base at J, with 9 bases between the two ends. CDR3 length: 15 residues. The CDR3 loop reads CASSLGPLGNTEAFF. The DNA of the CDR3 is TGTGCCAGCAGCTTAGGCCCCCTAGGGAACACTGAAGCTTTCTTT.

The V and J genes are TRBV7-9 and TRBJ2-7; 9 bases are shared with TRBD1. J lost 2 bases, V lost 4 bases, and 3 bases had no gene match. The CDR3 loop spans 14 amino acids. The germline V gene encodes CDR1 SEHNR and CDR2 FQNEAQ (reference sequence). CDR3 in DNA: TGTGCCAGCAGCTACCGGACAGGGGCCTACGAGCAGTACTTC. The encoded protein is CASSYRTGAYEQYF.

This clonotype was counted once. The rearrangement uses TRBV27 and TRBJ2-5; maybe TRBD1 (6 bases). CDR1 and CDR2 from the germline V gene are MNHEY and SMNVEV (reference sequence). This CDR3 comprises 14 residues. Trimming took 7 bases from V and 5 from J, leaving 17 bases between them. The CDR3 loop reads CASMRRGSMETQYF. As DNA, the CDR3 is TGTGCCAGCATGCGAAGGGGGTCAATGGAGACCCAGTACTTC.

This clonotype showed up just once. The rearrangement uses TRBV5-1 and TRBJ2-1; 9 bases align to TRBD2. This CDR3 is 16 amino acids long. Trimming took 4 bases from V and 7 from J; bases not matched to a gene: 12. Germline V lookup: CDR1 SGHRS, CDR2 YFSETQ. As DNA, the CDR3 is TGCGCCAGCAGCGAATTAGCGGGAGCGGGCGCGAATGAGCAGTTCTTC. As protein: CASSELAGAGANEQFF.

This clonotype was counted a few times. The CDR3 loop is CASSLMGAYEQYF. The CDR3 DNA reads as TGTGCCAGCAGCTTAATGGGAGCCTACGAGCAGTACTTC. The chain uses TRBV7-9 and TRBJ2-7; TRBD2 is a possible D gene (5 bases). Germline values: CDR1 SEHNR, CDR2 FQNEAQ (reference sequence). Trimming removed 2 bases from V and 2 bases from J, with 7 bases in between. The CDR3 runs 13 residues.

The chain recombines TRBV25-1 with TRBJ2-7; D may be TRBD2 (6 bases). The CDR3 loop spans 13 amino acids. Germline CDR1 is MGHDK and CDR2 is SYGVNS. V lost 5 bases, J lost 4 bases, and 12 bases lay in between. CDR3 bases: TGTGCCAGCAGTATTCCGGGAGTTTACGAGCAGTACTTC. It codes for CASSIPGVYEQYF.

This sequence joins TRBV24-1 and TRBJ2-3; perhaps TRBD1 as D (5 bases). V shed 7 bases and J shed 0 bases, with 10 bases lying between them. CDR1 is KGHDR and CDR2 is SFDVKD in the germline V gene. There are 14 residues in the CDR3. The CDR3 DNA reads as TGTGCCACCAGAAGGACACGTAGCACAGATACGCAGTATTTT. Translation: CATRRTRSTDTQYF.

This sequence joins TRBV11-3 and TRBJ1-2; D gene unclear. V lost 6 bases, J lost 4 bases, and 15 bases lay in between. Germline CDR1 reads SGHNT; CDR2 reads YENEEA. This CDR3 region has 14 residues. Here the CDR3 reads CASSPPGDGYGYTF. The CDR3 DNA reads TGTGCCAGCAGTCCCCCCGGGGATGGCTATGGCTACACCTTC.

This clonotype has a handful of counts. The chain uses TRBV15 and TRBJ1-2; 10 bases line up with TRBD1. Germline V gene data show CDR1 as LNHNV and CDR2 as YYDKDF (reference sequence). The CDR3 spans 18 residues. After removal of 3 bases from V and 3 bases from J, the junction contained 13 bases not matched to a gene. In DNA form, the CDR3 reads TGTGCCACCAGCAGGATTCGCGGGACAGGGGCGTTAGACTATGGCTACACCTTC. Protein product: CATSRIRGTGALDYGYTF.

This clonotype was counted between two and nine times. The gene calls are TRBV6-4 and TRBJ2-5; TRBD1 matches at 8 bases. Trimming at V came to 2 bases and at J to 2 bases, leaving 7 bases not matched to a gene. The CDR3 is made up of 16 amino acids. Germline CDR1 MRHNA, CDR2 SNTAGT. The CDR3: CASSDRGTGLQETQYF. The CDR3 DNA reads TGTGCCAGCAGTGACAGGGGGACAGGTCTACAAGAGACCCAGTACTTC.

This clonotype appeared once. The genes are TRBV5-1 and TRBJ1-1; D unclear. Trimming shortened V by 1 base and J by 2 bases, and 9 bases separated the two germline ends. The germline CDR1 and CDR2 sequences are SGHRS and YFSETQ. CDR3 length: 14 residues. For the CDR3, the DNA is TGCGCCAGCAGCTTGAGGGATACAAACACTGAAGCTTTCTTT. It yields the protein CASSLRDTNTEAFF.

This chain uses TRBV15 with TRBJ2-7; weak D call: TRBD1 (5 bases). The CDR3 is 16 amino acids. Trimming took 5 bases from V and 3 from J, leaving 20 bases between them. Germline V gives CDR1 LNHNV, CDR2 YYDKDF (reference sequence). CDR3 region: CATSPRLPRGVYEQYF. CDR3 bases: TGTGCCACCAGCCCCCGTTTACCAAGGGGCGTCTACGAGCAGTACTTC.

The rearrangement links TRBV6-1 to TRBJ2-5; D is possibly TRBD1 or TRBD2 (5 bases each). Germline-derived CDR1 and CDR2 are MNHNS and SASEGT. V shed 3 bases and J shed 11 bases, with 22 bases lying between them. The CDR3 runs 15 residues. CDR3 in amino acids: CASSEKGSGSYEQYF. The DNA of the CDR3 is TGTGCCAGCAGTGAGAAGGGGAGTGGATCCTATGAGCAGTACTTC.

This CDR3 is CASSQLGTRHNEQFF. The CDR3, as DNA: TGCGCCAGCAGCCAACTTGGGACTCGTCACAATGAGCAGTTCTTC. This chain connects TRBV4-1 to TRBJ2-1; D is possibly TRBD2 (6 bases). The V end was cut by 2 bases, the J end by 5 bases, with 13 bases between. Germline V gene sequence: CDR1 MGHRA, CDR2 YSYEKL. The CDR3 spans 15 residues.

This clonotype was seen more than once but under ten times. V usage is TRBV2 and J usage is TRBJ2-7; D is tentatively TRBD1 or TRBD2 (6 bases each). Trimming left V 1 base short and J 5 bases short, with 12 bases between. The CDR3 has 14 residues. From germline, CDR1 is SNHLY and CDR2 FYNNEI. The CDR3 sequence: CASSEGRGQDEQYF. For the CDR3, the DNA is TGTGCCAGCAGTGAAGGGAGGGGACAAGACGAGCAGTACTTC.